This T cell receptor beta chain is from a study of beta chain features in type 1 diabetes. Study at large: Regarding age, gender and cell yields, patients proved similar to healthy donors.

Study observations and caveats: The study found moderately but significantly shorter TCRB CDR3s in all four CD4+ subsets of Type 1 diabetes patients. The question of HLA type influencing TCRB rearrangement was one that remained unresolved here.

Concerning this clone itself: Its antigen remains unknown.

The investigators reverse transcribed all of the isolated RNA, so they sequenced expressed TCRB transcripts. Method: immunoSEQ multiplex PCR; TCRdb's copy keeps in-frame clones and lacks some. The sample has approximately 260,000 clones, around 24% seen once. Staining for CD45RO/CCR7/CD25/CD127/CD95/CD27 allowed sorting of CD4+ naive, central memory, regulatory and stem cell-like memory cells. Germline values: CDR1 LNHDA, CDR2 SQIVND (reference sequence). The CDR3 spans 14 residues. With V trimmed by 7 bases and J by 4 bases, 8 bases remained unmatched. The sample taken for sequencing was naive CD4+ T cells from blood. The V and J genes are TRBV19 and TRBJ1-2; 8 bases agree with TRBD1. The source is a woman aged 25-40 years with type 1 diabetes. CDR3 region: CASTRDRTFYGYTF. CDR3 DNA sequence: TGTGCCAGTACCAGGGACAGGACCTTCTATGGCTACACCTTC. Based on the CDR3 plus reference TRBV19 and TRBJ1-2, the full variable domain is DGGITQSPKYLFRKEGQNVTLSCEQNLNHDAMYWYRQDPGQGLRLIYYSQIVNDFQKGDIAEGYSVSREKKESFPLTVTSAQKNPTAFYLCASTRDRTFYGYTFGSGTRLTVV.